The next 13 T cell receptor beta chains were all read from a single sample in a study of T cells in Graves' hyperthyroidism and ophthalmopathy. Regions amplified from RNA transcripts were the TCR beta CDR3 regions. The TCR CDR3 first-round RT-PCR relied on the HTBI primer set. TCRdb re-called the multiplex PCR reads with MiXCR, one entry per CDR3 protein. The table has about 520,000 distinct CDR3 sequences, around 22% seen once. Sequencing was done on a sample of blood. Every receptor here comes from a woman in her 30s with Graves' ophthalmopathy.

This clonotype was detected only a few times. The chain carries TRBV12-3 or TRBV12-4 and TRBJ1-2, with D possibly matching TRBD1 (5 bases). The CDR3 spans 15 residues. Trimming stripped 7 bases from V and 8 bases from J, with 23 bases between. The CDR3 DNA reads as TGTGCCAGCACCCCAAGCGGGGGGATAGTGGGCGGCTACACCTTC. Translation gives CASTPSGGIVGGYTF.

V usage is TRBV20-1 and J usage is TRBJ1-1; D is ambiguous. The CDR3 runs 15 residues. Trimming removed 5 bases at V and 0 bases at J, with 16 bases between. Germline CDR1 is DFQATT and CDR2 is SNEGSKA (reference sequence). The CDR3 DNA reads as TGCAGTGCTGGCCGTAGGTCTTTAATGAACACTGAAGCTTTCTTT. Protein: CSAGRRSLMNTEAFF.

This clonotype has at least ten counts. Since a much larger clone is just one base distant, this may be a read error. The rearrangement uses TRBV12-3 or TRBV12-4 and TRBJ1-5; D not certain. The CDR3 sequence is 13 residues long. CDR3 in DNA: TGTGCCGGCAGTTTACAGAGCAATCAGCCCCAGCATTTT. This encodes CAGSLQSNQPQHF.

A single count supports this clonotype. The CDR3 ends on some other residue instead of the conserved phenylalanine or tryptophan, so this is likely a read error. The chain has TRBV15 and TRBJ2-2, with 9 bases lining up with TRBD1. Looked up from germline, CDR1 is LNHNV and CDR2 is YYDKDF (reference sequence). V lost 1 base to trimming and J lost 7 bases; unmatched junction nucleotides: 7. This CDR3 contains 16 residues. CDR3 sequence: CATSRGQGEFRGELFV. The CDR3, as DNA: TGTGCCACCAGCAGAGGACAGGGGGAGTTTCGCGGGGAGCTGTTTGTG.

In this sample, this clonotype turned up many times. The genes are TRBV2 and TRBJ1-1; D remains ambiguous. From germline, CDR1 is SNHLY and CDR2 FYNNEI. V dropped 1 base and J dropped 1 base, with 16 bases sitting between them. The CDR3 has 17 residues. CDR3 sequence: CASSEVALQEGNTEAFF. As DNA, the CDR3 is TGTGCCAGCAGTGAAGTGGCCTTACAAGAGGGGAACACTGAAGCTTTCTTT.

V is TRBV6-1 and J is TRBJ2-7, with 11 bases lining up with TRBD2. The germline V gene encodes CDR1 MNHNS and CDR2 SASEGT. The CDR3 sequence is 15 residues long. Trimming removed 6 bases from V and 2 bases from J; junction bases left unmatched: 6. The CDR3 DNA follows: TGTGCCAGCAGGCGAACTAGCGGGAGTACCTACGAGCAGTACTTC. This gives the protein CASRRTSGSTYEQYF.

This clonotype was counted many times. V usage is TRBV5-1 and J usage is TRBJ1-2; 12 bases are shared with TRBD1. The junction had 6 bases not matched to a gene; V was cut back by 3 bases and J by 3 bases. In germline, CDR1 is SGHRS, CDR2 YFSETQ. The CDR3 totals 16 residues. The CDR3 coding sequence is TGCGCCAGCAGCTCAGCCGGGACAGGGGGCTACTATGGCTACACCTTC. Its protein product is CASSSAGTGGYYGYTF.

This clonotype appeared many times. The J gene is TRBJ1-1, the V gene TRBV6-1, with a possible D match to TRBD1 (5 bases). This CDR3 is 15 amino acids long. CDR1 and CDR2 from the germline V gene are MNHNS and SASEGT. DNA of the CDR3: TGTGCTCTATCCCCCTGGGGCGGAACGAACACTGAAGCTTTCTTT. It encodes CALSPWGGTNTEAFF.

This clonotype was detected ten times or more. The CDR3 nucleotides are TGTGCCAGCAGCTTAGTGTGGACTAGTGTCACCGGGGAGCTGTTTTTT. Protein: CASSLVWTSVTGELFF. J is TRBJ2-2 and V is TRBV11-1; 7 bases agree with TRBD2. Germline V CDR1 and CDR2: SGHAT, FQDESV (reference sequence). The CDR3 runs to 16 residues. The V gene end was trimmed by 1 base and the J gene end by 4 bases; junction bases not matched to a gene: 6.

CDR3 nucleotide sequence: TGTGCCAGCAAGTTTTTCCGGACAGGTTTGAACGAGCAGTACTTC. This sequence encodes CASKFFRTGLNEQYF. V is TRBV28 and J is TRBJ2-7; 7 nucleotides align to TRBD1. The V gene end was trimmed by 7 bases and the J gene end by 5 bases; junction bases not matched to a gene: 14. Per the germline V gene, CDR1 is MDHEN and CDR2 is SYDVKM. This CDR3 comprises 15 residues.

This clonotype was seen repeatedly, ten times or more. CDR3 sequence: CASSLDGGYTEAFF. The CDR3 coding sequence is TGCGCCAGCAGCTTGGATGGGGGCTACACTGAAGCTTTCTTT. V gene TRBV5-1 combines with J gene TRBJ1-1; a possible D gene is TRBD1 (6 bases). The ends were cut back, 0 bases at V and 3 bases at J, with 9 bases in the middle. CDR1 is SGHRS and CDR2 is YFSETQ in the germline V gene. The CDR3 has 14 residues.

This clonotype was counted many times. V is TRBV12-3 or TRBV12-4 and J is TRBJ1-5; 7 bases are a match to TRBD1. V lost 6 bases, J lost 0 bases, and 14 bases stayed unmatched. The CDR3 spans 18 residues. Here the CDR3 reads CASRPRQGGGYSNQPQHF. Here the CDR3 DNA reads TGTGCCAGCAGACCGAGACAGGGTGGGGGGTATAGCAATCAGCCCCAGCATTTT.

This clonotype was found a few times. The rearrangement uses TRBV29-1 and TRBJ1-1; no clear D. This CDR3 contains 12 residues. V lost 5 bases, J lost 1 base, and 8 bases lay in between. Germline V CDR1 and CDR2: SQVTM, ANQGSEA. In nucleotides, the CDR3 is TGCAGCGTTTCCAACAGGAACACTGAAGCTTTCTTT. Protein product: CSVSNRNTEAFF.